Given below is one T cell receptor beta chain in context. This clone's antigen is unknown. No much larger clonotype is one base removed from it; base qualities were not supplied. This specimen belongs to a study of blood T cell repertoires in COVID-19 (dated by TCRdb to between 2020 and 2021). At the level of the whole study: Samples covering the acute and convalescent phases of COVID-19 were provided by collaborators in the United States, Italy and Spain. The material from the prospective study consisted of cDNA or gDNA derived from T cells, B-cell-depleted T cells, or PBMCs. Deeply sampled blood TCRbeta repertoires from subjects exposed to, actively infected with, or recovered from COVID-19 were included in the dataset. A freely available public database, intended as a resource for researchers studying the immune response to SARS-CoV-2, is where the repertoires were released. The samples were drawn from two sources: the first 160 participants of the ongoing ImmuneRACE study, and 950 to 1,500 subjects contributed by 6 global collaborators. Sample metadata almost always included a de-identified subject ID, COVID-19 status, age in years and sex. Where HLA class I and class II types were available, the types were taken from metadata supplied by the sample provider, not from assay-based typing.

Another Seattle source contributed samples from volunteer blood donors who had recovered from COVID-19. Each collaborating institution followed its own protocols to collect whole blood in K2EDTA tubes. For TCRbeta analysis, collaborators shipped samples as frozen whole blood, isolated PBMCs, or DNA extracted from either of those sample types. The immunoSEQ Assay, a bias-controlled multiplex PCR, was used to amplify TCRbeta CDR3 regions from genomic DNA. In the authors' own workflow: The number of nucleated cells in each sample was estimated from the amplification of reference gene primers within the assay. To quantify the absolute abundance of each unique TCRbeta CDR3 rearrangement, sequence reads were collapsed and filtered. For each sample, productive Simpson clonality was calculated as the square root of Simpson's diversity index across productive rearrangements. TCRdb re-hosts the immuneACCESS table, in-frame sequences only. Its copies lack some clones; in the studies checked, an unresolved V gene accounts for under half of them, and the cause for the rest is not known. For V, J and clone size, that table is used; D and trimming come from the DNA. Present in this sample are roughly 260,000 clones, more than 75% of which were seen just once. Around 10% of the sample goes to the ten largest clones.

CDR3 length: 15 amino acids, cysteine to phenylalanine. Of the read, only the CDR3 DNA is kept; its 45 bases are in frame from base 1. V trim: 2 bases; J trim: 5 bases; unmatched bases: 3. The germline V gene (reference sequence) gives CDR1 as MNHNY and CDR2 as SVGAGI. What the study reported, not specific to this receptor: Clinical and demographic metadata were provided uncurated, with the amount varying by source and participant.

The material sequenced was peripheral blood. The chain was built from TRBV6-6 and TRBJ2-5; TRBD2 lines up with 12 middle nucleotides. The sequence derives from a man in his forties who had recovered from COVID-19. The nucleotide sequence is TGTGCCAGCAGTTACCCTAGCGGGGGGGCGGAGACCCAGTACTTC. This sequence encodes CASSYPSGGAETQYF.